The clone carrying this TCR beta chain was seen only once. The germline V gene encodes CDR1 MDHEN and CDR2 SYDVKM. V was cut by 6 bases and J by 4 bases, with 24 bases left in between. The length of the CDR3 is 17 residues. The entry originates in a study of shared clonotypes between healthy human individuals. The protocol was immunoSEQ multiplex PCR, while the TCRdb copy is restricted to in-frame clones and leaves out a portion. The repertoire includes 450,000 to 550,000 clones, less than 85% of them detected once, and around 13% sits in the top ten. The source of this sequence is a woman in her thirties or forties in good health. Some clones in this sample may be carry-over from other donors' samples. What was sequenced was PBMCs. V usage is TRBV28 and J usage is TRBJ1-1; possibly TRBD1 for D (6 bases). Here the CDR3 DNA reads TGTGCCAGCAGCTCCTTGTTTAAGGGGGAGGGGGGCACTGAAGCTTTCTTT. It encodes CASSSLFKGEGGTEAFF.